A selection of T cell receptor beta chains follows, all from one sample in a study of response to subunit inactivated influenza vaccine. TCRdb processed the RT-PCR reads anew with MiXCR; each CDR3 protein has one entry. The table records hundreds of thousands of distinct CDR3 sequences, roughly 13% of them present only once. The input for sequencing was PBMCs from blood, taken less than 15 days before vaccination. Source of these receptors: a man aged 45 to 65 who received an inactivated influenza vaccine. The CDR3 runs from the conserved cysteine through the conserved F or W. A D gene is named only where the DNA matches it firmly. Size values are once, few and many counts, or a class for expanded clones, and some rows have none.

cdr3_nt	cdr3_aa	clone_size	v_call	j_call	d_call
TGTGCCAGCAGTCGCCGGGCTAGCACCGGGGAGCTGTTTTTT	CASSRRASTGELFF	few	TRBV12-3/TRBV12-4	TRBJ2-2	.
TGTGCCAGCAGCCCACCAGTCTGGACAGTTAGCACAGATACGCAGTATTTT	CASSPPVWTVSTDTQYF	.	TRBV7-2	TRBJ2-3	.
TGCAGTGCAAGAACTAGCGCTATCTACGAGCAGTACTTC	CSARTSAIYEQYF	once	TRBV20-1	TRBJ2-7	TRBD2
TGCAGTGCTTTAGGGACTAGCGGGACCACAGATACGCAGTATTTT	CSALGTSGTTDTQYF	.	TRBV20-1	TRBJ2-3	TRBD2
TGCGCCAGCAGTCGTGACCAAGCAGGGGCCCCAACTAATGAAAAACTGTTTTTT	CASSRDQAGAPTNEKLFF	many	TRBV5-1	TRBJ1-4	.
TGCAGTGCTAGAGATCCCCCCCAGGGGAAGCAGACAGATACGCAGTATTTT	CSARDPPQGKQTDTQYF	few	TRBV20-1	TRBJ2-3	.
TGCAGTGGGGACAGGGGTTCCGAGCAGTACTTC	CSGDRGSEQYF	.	TRBV20-1	TRBJ2-7	TRBD1
TGTGCCAGCAGTGAAACGAACACTGAAGCTTTCTTT	CASSETNTEAFF	many	TRBV6-1	TRBJ1-1	.
TGTGCCAGCAGTTTAGAAGATAGCAATCAGCCCCAGCATTTT	CASSLEDSNQPQHF	few	TRBV28	TRBJ1-5	.
TGTGCCAGCAGCTTTGGGGGGCTTGGCACAGATACGCAGTATTTT	CASSFGGLGTDTQYF	many	TRBV5-8	TRBJ2-3	.
TGCAGCGTCCCTACCCAGGGGGGTCCCTCCTACGAGCAGTACTTC	CSVPTQGGPSYEQYF	few	TRBV29-1	TRBJ2-7	.
TGCAGTGCCAAAGTTGGGGGACGCACAGATACGCAGTATTTT	CSAKVGGRTDTQYF	few	TRBV20-1	TRBJ2-3	.
TGTGCCAGCTCACCTCGGGGTAGCAACACCAGGGAGCTGTTTTTT	CASSPRGSNTRELFF	.	TRBV18	TRBJ2-2	.
TGTGCCAGCAGCTCCCGTACCGGCGAGCAGTACTTC	CASSSRTGEQYF	few	TRBV7-2	TRBJ2-7	.
TGTGCCAGCAGCATTAGCGGGAGGGCCCGGAATGAGCAGTTCTTC	CASSISGRARNEQFF	.	TRBV7-9	TRBJ2-1	TRBD2
TGTGCCAGCAGTGAGAGTGGGGGGGCCCTCCAAGAGACCCAGTACTTC	CASSESGGALQETQYF	.	TRBV12-3/TRBV12-4	TRBJ2-5	.
TGTGCCAGCGGGCCCGGGGGGGCATCAGATACGCAGTATTTT	CASGPGGASDTQYF	.	TRBV25-1	TRBJ2-3	TRBD2
TGTGCCAGCAGCCTCCGGACTAGCGCGAACACCGGGGAGCTGTTTTTT	CASSLRTSANTGELFF	few	TRBV14	TRBJ2-2	TRBD2
TGCAGTGCTAGAGAAGCGGGGCGAGCGGGGGGGCCTGTGAACACCGGGGAGCTGTTTTTT	CSAREAGRAGGPVNTGELFF	.	TRBV20-1	TRBJ2-2	TRBD2
TGTGCCAGCAGTTTATGGGGGCCCGACACCGGGGAGCTGTTTTTT	CASSLWGPDTGELFF	few	TRBV12-3/TRBV12-4	TRBJ2-2	.
TGTGCCAGCAGCTTATACAGTAAAGACACAGATACGCAGTATTTT	CASSLYSKDTDTQYF	many	TRBV7-2	TRBJ2-3	.
TGTGCCAGCAGCCTCTCCGGGGCTCGGACTGAAGCTTTCTTT	CASSLSGARTEAFF	few	TRBV3-1	TRBJ1-1	.
TGTGCCATTCAACAGGTAGCCTACAATGAGCAGTTCTTC	CAIQQVAYNEQFF	many	TRBV10-3	TRBJ2-1	.
TGTGCCAGCAGCCATTCCTTTAGACTGGGGGAGACCCAGTACTTC	CASSHSFRLGETQYF	.	TRBV14	TRBJ2-5	.
TGTGCCAGCAGCTTAAGGGACAGGGGTACCTACGAGCAGTACTTC	CASSLRDRGTYEQYF	few	TRBV7-9	TRBJ2-7	TRBD1
TGCGCCAGCAGCACGGGACCGCGACAAGAGACCCAGTACTTC	CASSTGPRQETQYF	few	TRBV5-1	TRBJ2-5	.
TGTGCCAGCAGTGTTGGGGTGGACACTGAAGCTTTCTTT	CASSVGVDTEAFF	.	TRBV25-1	TRBJ1-1	.
TGCAGTGCCGGGTGGAGACTAGCCTACCTAGAGACCCAGTACTTC	CSAGWRLAYLETQYF	few	TRBV20-1	TRBJ2-5	TRBD2
TGTGCCACCAGTGACCCTAGAAAAGGAGGGTCTTTCTACGAGCAGTACTTC	CATSDPRKGGSFYEQYF	.	TRBV24-1	TRBJ2-7	.
TGTGCCAGCAGGACAGACAGCACTTGGAATCAGCCCCAGCATTTT	CASRTDSTWNQPQHF	.	TRBV6-2/TRBV6-3	TRBJ1-5	.
TGTGCCAGCAGCCAAGACTCACGCCTGGGGTACTTC	CASSQDSRLGYF	few	TRBV14	TRBJ2-7	.
TGTGCCAGCAGCTTAGGCCAGCGGCGCACAGATACGCAGTATTTT	CASSLGQRRTDTQYF	.	TRBV11-2	TRBJ2-3	.
TGTGCCAGCAGTGGACCCGGGCATGGGACTGAAGCTTTCTTT	CASSGPGHGTEAFF	.	TRBV6-2/TRBV6-3	TRBJ1-1	.
TGTGCCAGCAGGAAAGGTACAGGGATGCAAGAGACCCAGTACTTC	CASRKGTGMQETQYF	few	TRBV2	TRBJ2-5	.
TGCAGTGCTAGGTCGGGAGGGCCCAATGAGCAGTTCTTC	CSARSGGPNEQFF	.	TRBV20-1	TRBJ2-1	TRBD2
TGTGCCATTGGGAAGTCGGGCACAGATACGCAGTATTTT	CAIGKSGTDTQYF	many	TRBV10-3	TRBJ2-3	.
TGTGCCAGCAGCTCGGGACACACGAACACCGGGGAGCTGTTTTTT	CASSSGHTNTGELFF	.	TRBV7-9	TRBJ2-2	.
TGTGCCAGCAGCGCACCCGGCGGTACGCAGTATTTT	CASSAPGGTQYF	.	TRBV28	TRBJ2-3	.
TGTGCCAGCAGCCCCGCGGCGCGGGGGGGCTATGAGACCCAGTACTTC	CASSPAARGGYETQYF	few	TRBV6-2/TRBV6-3	TRBJ2-5	TRBD2
TGTGCCAGCAGCTTAACGATAGCGGGGTCCTCCTACGAGCAGTACTTC	CASSLTIAGSSYEQYF	few	TRBV7-3	TRBJ2-7	TRBD2
TGTGCCAGCAGTCCGAACAACTACGAGCAGTACTTC	CASSPNNYEQYF	.	TRBV6-6	TRBJ2-7	.
TGTGACAGCAGCGTTTCGTGGACAGGGGGCACCGGGGAGCTGTTTTTT	CDSSVSWTGGTGELFF	.	TRBV9	TRBJ2-2	TRBD1